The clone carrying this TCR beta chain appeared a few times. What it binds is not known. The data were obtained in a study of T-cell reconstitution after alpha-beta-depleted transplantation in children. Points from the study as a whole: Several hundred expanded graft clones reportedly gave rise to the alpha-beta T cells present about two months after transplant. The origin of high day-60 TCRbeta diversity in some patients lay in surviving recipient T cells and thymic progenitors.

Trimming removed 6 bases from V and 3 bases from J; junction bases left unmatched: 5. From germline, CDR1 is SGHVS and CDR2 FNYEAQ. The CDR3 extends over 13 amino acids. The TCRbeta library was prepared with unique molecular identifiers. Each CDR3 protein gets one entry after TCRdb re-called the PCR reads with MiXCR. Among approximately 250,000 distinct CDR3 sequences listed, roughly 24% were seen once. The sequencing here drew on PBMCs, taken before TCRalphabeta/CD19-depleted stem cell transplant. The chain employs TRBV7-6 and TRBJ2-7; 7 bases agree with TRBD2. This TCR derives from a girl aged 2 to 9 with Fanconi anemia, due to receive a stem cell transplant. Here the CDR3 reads CASSFERGYEQYF. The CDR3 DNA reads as TGTGCCAGCAGTTTCGAGCGGGGCTACGAGCAGTACTTC.